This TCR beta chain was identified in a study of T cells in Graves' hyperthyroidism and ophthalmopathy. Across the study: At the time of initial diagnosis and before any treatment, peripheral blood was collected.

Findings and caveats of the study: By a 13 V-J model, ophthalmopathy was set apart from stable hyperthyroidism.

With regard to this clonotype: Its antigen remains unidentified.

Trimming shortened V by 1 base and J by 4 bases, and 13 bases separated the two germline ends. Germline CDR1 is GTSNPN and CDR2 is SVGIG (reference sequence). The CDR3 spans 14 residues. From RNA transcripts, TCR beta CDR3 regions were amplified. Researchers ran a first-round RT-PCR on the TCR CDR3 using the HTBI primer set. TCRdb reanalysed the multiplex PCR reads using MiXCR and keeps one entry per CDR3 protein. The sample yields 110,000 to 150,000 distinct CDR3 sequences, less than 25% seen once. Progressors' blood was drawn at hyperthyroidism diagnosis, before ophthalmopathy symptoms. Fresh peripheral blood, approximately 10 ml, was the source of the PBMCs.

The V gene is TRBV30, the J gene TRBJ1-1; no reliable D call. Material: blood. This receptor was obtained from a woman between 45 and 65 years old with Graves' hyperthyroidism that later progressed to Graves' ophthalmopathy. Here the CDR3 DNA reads TGTGCCTGGAGTGCCTCAGGTGGGTTCACTGAAGCTTTCTTT. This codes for CAWSASGGFTEAFF.